One and the same sample provided the 17 T cell receptor beta chains below, sequenced in a study of T cell responses to AZD1222 COVID-19 vaccine. Produced via immunoSEQ multiplex PCR; TCRdb's table is partial and in-frame only. The profile shows more than 150,000 clones, 85% to 95% of them singletons. The specimen was peripheral blood, collected on day 0 of AZD1222 vaccination. The receptors here all came from an adult in good health.

The V call is TRBV6-5, the J call TRBJ1-2, with no clear D. CDR1 MNHEY and CDR2 SVGAGI come from the germline V gene. The V end lost 8 bases, the J end lost 8 bases, and 12 bases lay between the germline ends. CDR3 size: 11 residues. Here the CDR3 reads CASFGREGYTF. CDR3 DNA sequence: TGTGCCAGCTTTGGAAGGGAGGGCTACACCTTC.

This chain uses TRBV10-3 with TRBJ1-2, with 9 nucleotides matching TRBD1. CDR1 is ENHRY and CDR2 is SYGVKD in the germline V gene. Unmatched junction bases numbered 9, after V lost 4 bases and J lost 9 bases. This CDR3 spans 14 amino acids. CDR3 in DNA: TGTGCCATCAGTGGCGATTCAGGACAGGGGAGCTACACCTTC. Amino acid sequence: CAISGDSGQGSYTF.

This sequence joins TRBV28 and TRBJ1-2, with 7 nucleotides matching TRBD1. The germline V gene encodes CDR1 MDHEN and CDR2 SYDVKM. This CDR3 has 15 residues. Germline trimming cut 6 bases from V and 0 bases from J; bases unmatched to any gene: 7. Here the CDR3 reads CASRGQVVTNYGYTF. The CDR3 DNA is TGTGCCAGCAGAGGACAGGTCGTTACTAACTATGGCTACACCTTC.

This rearrangement joins TRBV23-1 to TRBJ1-2; possibly TRBD1 for D (6 bases). TRBV23-1 is recorded as an ORF, its role being uncertain. The CDR3 contains 16 residues. Trimming stripped 0 bases from V and 0 bases from J, with 11 bases between. The CDR3 sequence is CASSQSVDSANYGYTF. CDR3 bases: TGCGCCAGCAGTCAATCCGTGGACAGTGCTAACTATGGCTACACCTTC.

This clone has a single count. This chain uses TRBV6-5 with TRBJ1-6; 10 positions agree with TRBD1. Trimming removed 8 bases from V and 9 bases from J; junction bases left unmatched: 1. The CDR3 totals 12 residues. Germline CDR1 is MNHEY and CDR2 is SVGAGI. The CDR3 region has the DNA TGTGCCAGCGGGGACAGGGGTTCACCCCTCCACTTT. Protein product: CASGDRGSPLHF.

The chain combines TRBV5-1 with TRBJ2-7; 10 bases fit TRBD2. V shed 0 bases, J shed 2 bases, and the junction held 8 bases outside the gene matches. Germline CDR1 is SGHRS and CDR2 is YFSETQ. The CDR3 spans 17 residues. This CDR3 reads CASSLAPSGTSAYEQYF. CDR3 bases: TGCGCCAGCAGCTTGGCCCCCTCCGGGACTAGCGCCTACGAGCAGTACTTC. Looking up the rest from reference TRBV5-1 and TRBJ2-7 gives the full variable domain: KAGVTQTPRYLIKTRGQQVTLSCSPISGHRSVSWYQQTPGQGLQFLFEYFSETQRNKGNFPGRFSGRQFSNSRSEMNVSTLELGDSALYLCASSLAPSGTSAYEQYFGPGTRLTVT.

The CDR3 protein is CASSVSGTSGPSYEQYF. CDR3 bases: TGCGCCAGCAGCGTTTCCGGGACTAGCGGGCCTTCCTACGAGCAGTACTTC. V and J are TRBV5-1 and TRBJ2-7; TRBD2 matches 12 bases. Germline V lookup: CDR1 SGHRS, CDR2 YFSETQ. The CDR3 is 17 amino acids. V dropped 4 bases and J dropped 1; count of bases not matched to a gene: 9.

The chain uses TRBV12-2 and TRBJ2-7; the D segment call TRBD1 is taken from the table without a DNA check. TRBV12-2 is annotated as a pseudogene. This CDR3 has 16 residues. CDR3 sequence reads: CASRLARTGGGNEQYF. CDR3 bases: TGTGCAAGTCGCTTAGCGAGAACAGGGGGAGGTAACGAGCAGTACTTC.

The chain joins TRBV13 to TRBJ2-1; 12 nucleotides align to TRBD2. The CDR3 sequence is 17 residues long. V gave up 5 bases and J gave up 12 bases; unmatched junction bases: 17. CDR1 and CDR2 from the germline V gene are PRHDT and FYEKMQ (reference sequence). The CDR3 nucleotides are TGTGCCAGCAGCCCTCTACTAGCGGGGGGTTCTTTCGCGGGGCAGTTCTTC. Protein product: CASSPLLAGGSFAGQFF. The whole variable domain, remainder taken from reference TRBV13 and TRBJ2-1, is AAGVIQSPRHLIKEKRETATLKCYPIPRHDTVYWYQQGPGQDPQFLISFYEKMQSDKGSIPDRFSAQQFSDYHSELNMSSLELGDSALYFCASSPLLAGGSFAGQFFGPGTRLTVL.

The V call is TRBV6-5, the J call TRBJ2-5; D remains ambiguous. V was clipped by 0 bases and J by 6 bases, with 8 bases between them. This CDR3 is built from 13 residues. The V gene's germline CDR1 is MNHEY and CDR2 SVGAGI. DNA of the CDR3: TGTGCCAGCAGTTACTCTGGCGCCCAGACCCAGTACTTC. Translated: CASSYSGAQTQYF.

This chain joins TRBV6-2 or TRBV6-3 and TRBJ2-7; maybe TRBD1 (6 bases). This CDR3 comprises 17 residues. V shed 0 bases and J shed 5 bases, with 20 bases lying between them. CDR1 and CDR2 (germline): MNHEY, SVGEGT. Here the CDR3 reads CASSYSGALQGFNEQYV. The CDR3 nucleotides read TGTGCCAGCAGTTACTCGGGGGCCCTCCAAGGATTCAACGAGCAGTACGTC.

The rearrangement links TRBV6-6 to TRBJ2-7, with D perhaps matching TRBD2 (5 bases). V lost 2 bases and J lost 3, with 11 bases in between. CDR1 and CDR2 (germline): MNHNY, SVGAGI (reference sequence). This CDR3 region has 14 residues. CDR3 DNA sequence: TGTGCCAGCAGTTACGGGAGATCAGTCTACGAGCAGTACTTC. Its translation: CASSYGRSVYEQYF.

The CDR3 spells CASSSPTGGREYNEQYF. The DNA for the CDR3 is TGTGCCAGCAGCTCTCCTACAGGAGGACGGGAGTACAACGAGCAGTACTTC. This chain joins TRBV13 and TRBJ2-7; possible D gene TRBD2, 6 bases. The CDR3 is made up of 17 amino acids. The germline V gene encodes CDR1 PRHDT and CDR2 FYEKMQ (reference sequence). V dropped 4 bases and J dropped 5 bases, with 24 bases sitting between them. Looking up the rest from reference TRBV13 and TRBJ2-7 gives the full variable domain: AAGVIQSPRHLIKEKRETATLKCYPIPRHDTVYWYQQGPGQDPQFLISFYEKMQSDKGSIPDRFSAQQFSDYHSELNMSSLELGDSALYFCASSSPTGGREYNEQYFGPGTRLTVT.

The V gene is TRBV3-1 (or the pseudogene TRBV3-2), the J gene TRBJ2-3; TRBD2 might be the D (6 bases). The CDR3 extends over 15 amino acids. Germline loops: CDR1 LGHDT, CDR2 YNNKEL (reference sequence). Trimming stripped 1 base from V and 2 bases from J, with 10 bases between. The CDR3 loop is CASSQGASVTDTQYF. In nucleotides, the CDR3 is TGTGCCAGCAGCCAAGGGGCTAGCGTCACAGATACGCAGTATTTT.

This clone was observed a handful of times. This rearrangement joins TRBV4-1 to TRBJ1-1; no reliable D call. V was pared by 0 bases and J by 4 bases, with 12 bases between. CDR1 is MGHRA, CDR2 YSYEKL, per germline. The CDR3 consists of 15 residues. The CDR3 loop is CASSQDSAGITEAFF. The CDR3 region has the DNA TGCGCCAGCAGCCAAGATAGTGCAGGCATCACTGAAGCTTTCTTT.

The CDR3 is CASSLGGASGNTIYF. DNA of the CDR3: TGTGCCAGCAGTTTAGGAGGGGCCTCGGGAAACACCATATATTTT. The rearrangement joins TRBV28 to TRBJ1-3; possibly TRBD1 for D (5 bases). Trimming cost V 2 bases and J 4 bases, with 12 bases left between them. This CDR3 has 15 residues. The germline gives CDR1 MDHEN, CDR2 SYDVKM. The variable domain in full, with the rest retrieved from reference TRBV28 and TRBJ1-3, is DVKVTQSSRYLVKRTGEKVFLECVQDMDHENMFWYRQDPGLGLRLIYFSYDVKMKEKGDIPEGYSVSREKKERFSLILESASTNQTSMYLCASSLGGASGNTIYFGEGSWLTVV.

V and J are TRBV11-3 and TRBJ2-1; TRBD2 matches at 10 bases. The V gene end was trimmed by 5 bases and the J gene end by 4 bases; junction bases not matched to a gene: 5. Looked up from germline, CDR1 is SGHNT and CDR2 is YENEEA. The CDR3 loop spans 15 amino acids. The CDR3 bases are TGTGCCAGCAGCATGGCTAGCGGGAGTTACAATGAGCAGTTCTTC. This translates into CASSMASGSYNEQFF. Looking up the rest from reference TRBV11-3 and TRBJ2-1 gives the full variable domain: EAGVVQSPRYKIIEKKQPVAFWCNPISGHNTLYWYLQNLGQGPELLIRYENEEAVDDSQLPKDRFSAERLKGVDSTLKIQPAELGDSAVYLCASSMASGSYNEQFFGPGTRLTVL.